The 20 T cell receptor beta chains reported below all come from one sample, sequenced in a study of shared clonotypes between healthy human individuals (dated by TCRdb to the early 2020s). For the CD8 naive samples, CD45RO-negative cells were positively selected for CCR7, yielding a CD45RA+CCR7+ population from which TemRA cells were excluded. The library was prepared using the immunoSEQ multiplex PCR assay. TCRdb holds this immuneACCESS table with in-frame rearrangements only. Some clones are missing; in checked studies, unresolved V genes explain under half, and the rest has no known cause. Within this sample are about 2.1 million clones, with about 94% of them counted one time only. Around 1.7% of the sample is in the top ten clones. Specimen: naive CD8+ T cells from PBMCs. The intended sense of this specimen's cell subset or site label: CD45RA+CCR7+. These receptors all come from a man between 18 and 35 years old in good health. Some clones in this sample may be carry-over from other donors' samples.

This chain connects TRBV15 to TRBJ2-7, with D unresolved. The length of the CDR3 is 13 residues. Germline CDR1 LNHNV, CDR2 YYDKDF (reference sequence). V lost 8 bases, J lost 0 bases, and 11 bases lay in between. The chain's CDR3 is CATGVGNSYEQYF. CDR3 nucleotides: TGTGCCACCGGAGTGGGAAACTCCTACGAGCAGTACTTC. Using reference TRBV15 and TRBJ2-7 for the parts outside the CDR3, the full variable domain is DAMVIQNPRYQVTQFGKPVTLSCSQTLNHNVMYWYQQKSSQAPKLLFHYYDKDFNNEADTPDNFQSRRPNTSFCFLDIRSPGLGDTAMYLCATGVGNSYEQYFGPGTRLTVT.

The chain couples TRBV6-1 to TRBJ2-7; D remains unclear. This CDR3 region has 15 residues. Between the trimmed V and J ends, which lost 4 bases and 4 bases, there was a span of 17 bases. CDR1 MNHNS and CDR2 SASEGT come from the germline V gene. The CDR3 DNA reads TGTGCCAGCAGTGTCCCCGCCACCCTACAATACGAGCAGTACTTC. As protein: CASSVPATLQYEQYF.

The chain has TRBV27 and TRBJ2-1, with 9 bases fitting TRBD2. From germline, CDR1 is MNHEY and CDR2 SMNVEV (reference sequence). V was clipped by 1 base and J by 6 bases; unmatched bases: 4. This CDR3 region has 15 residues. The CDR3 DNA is TGTGCCAGCAGTTTATTAGCGGGAGTACCCAATGAGCAGTTCTTC. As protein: CASSLLAGVPNEQFF.

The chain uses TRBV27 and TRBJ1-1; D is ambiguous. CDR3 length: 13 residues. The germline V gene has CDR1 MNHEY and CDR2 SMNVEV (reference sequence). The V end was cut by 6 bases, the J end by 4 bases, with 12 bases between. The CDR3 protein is CASRGRGSTEAFF. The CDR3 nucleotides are TGTGCCAGCAGGGGCCGCGGGTCCACTGAAGCTTTCTTT.

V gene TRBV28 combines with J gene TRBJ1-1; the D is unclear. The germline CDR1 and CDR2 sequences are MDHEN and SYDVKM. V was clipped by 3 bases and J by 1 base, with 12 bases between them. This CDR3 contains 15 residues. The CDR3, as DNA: TGTGCCAGCAGTTTTGTACCCACCGGGAACACTGAAGCTTTCTTT. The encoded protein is CASSFVPTGNTEAFF.

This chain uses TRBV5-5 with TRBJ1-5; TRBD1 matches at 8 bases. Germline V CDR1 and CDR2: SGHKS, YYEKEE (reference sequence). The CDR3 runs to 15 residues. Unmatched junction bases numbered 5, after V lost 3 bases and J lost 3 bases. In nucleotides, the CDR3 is TGTGCCAGCAGCTCTGCGGACAGGGTCAATCAGCCCCAGCATTTT. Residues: CASSSADRVNQPQHF.

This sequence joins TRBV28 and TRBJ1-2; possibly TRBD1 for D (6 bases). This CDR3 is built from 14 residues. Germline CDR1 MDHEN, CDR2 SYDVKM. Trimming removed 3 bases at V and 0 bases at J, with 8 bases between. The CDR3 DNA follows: TGTGCCAGCAGTTTTAGGGGGTCTAACTATGGCTACACCTTC. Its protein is CASSFRGSNYGYTF.

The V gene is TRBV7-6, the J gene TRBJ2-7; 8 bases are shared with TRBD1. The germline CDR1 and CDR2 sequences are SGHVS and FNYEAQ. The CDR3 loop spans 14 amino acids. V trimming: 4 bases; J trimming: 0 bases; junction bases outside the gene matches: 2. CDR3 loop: CASSWDRFSYEQYF. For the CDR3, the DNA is TGTGCCAGCAGCTGGGACAGGTTCTCCTACGAGCAGTACTTC.

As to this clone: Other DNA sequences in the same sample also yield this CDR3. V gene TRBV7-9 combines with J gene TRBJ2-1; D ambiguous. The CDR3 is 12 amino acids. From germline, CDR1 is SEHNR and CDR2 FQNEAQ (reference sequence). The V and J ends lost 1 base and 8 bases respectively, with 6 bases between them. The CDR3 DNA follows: TGTGCCAGCAGCTTAGGCCTCTATGAGCAGTTCTTC. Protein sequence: CASSLGLYEQFF.

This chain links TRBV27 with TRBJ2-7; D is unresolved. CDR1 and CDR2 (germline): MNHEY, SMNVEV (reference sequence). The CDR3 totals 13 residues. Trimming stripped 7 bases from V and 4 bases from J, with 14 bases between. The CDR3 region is CASTSLLGYEQYF. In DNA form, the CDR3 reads TGTGCCAGCACCTCCCTACTGGGGTACGAGCAGTACTTC.

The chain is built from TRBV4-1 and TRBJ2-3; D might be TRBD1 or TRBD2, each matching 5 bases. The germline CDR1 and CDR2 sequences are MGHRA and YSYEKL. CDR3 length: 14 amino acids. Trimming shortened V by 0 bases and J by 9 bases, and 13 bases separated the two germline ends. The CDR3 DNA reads TGCGCCAGCAGCCAAGAGCCGGGGCGAATAACGCAGTATTTT. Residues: CASSQEPGRITQYF.

CDR3 DNA sequence: TGTGCCATCAGTCTAAGCGGGAGTCCCTACAATGAGCAGTTCTTC. Its protein product is CAISLSGSPYNEQFF. The chain uses TRBV10-3 and TRBJ2-1; 8 bases map to TRBD2. The trim removed 5 bases at V and 2 bases at J, leaving 5 bases unmatched. Germline V gives CDR1 ENHRY, CDR2 SYGVKD. The CDR3 totals 15 residues.

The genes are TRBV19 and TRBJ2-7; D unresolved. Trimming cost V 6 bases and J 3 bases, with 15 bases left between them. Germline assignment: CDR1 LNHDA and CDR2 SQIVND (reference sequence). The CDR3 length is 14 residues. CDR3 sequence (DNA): TGTGCCAGTAGCCCTGGACCGATAAGCTACGAGCAGTACTTC. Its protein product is CASSPGPISYEQYF.

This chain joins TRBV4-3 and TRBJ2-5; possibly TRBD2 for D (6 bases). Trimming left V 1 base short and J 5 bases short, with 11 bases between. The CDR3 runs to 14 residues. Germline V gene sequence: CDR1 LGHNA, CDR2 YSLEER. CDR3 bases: TGCGCCAGCAGCCAAGGGAGACTAGAGGAGACCCAGTACTTC. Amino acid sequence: CASSQGRLEETQYF.

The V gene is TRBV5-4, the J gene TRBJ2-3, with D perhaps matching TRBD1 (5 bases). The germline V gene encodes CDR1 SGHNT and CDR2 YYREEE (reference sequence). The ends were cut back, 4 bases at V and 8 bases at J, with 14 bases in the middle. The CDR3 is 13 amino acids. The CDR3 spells CASSERTSSTQYF. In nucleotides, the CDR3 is TGTGCCAGCAGCGAACGGACAAGTTCTACGCAGTATTTT.

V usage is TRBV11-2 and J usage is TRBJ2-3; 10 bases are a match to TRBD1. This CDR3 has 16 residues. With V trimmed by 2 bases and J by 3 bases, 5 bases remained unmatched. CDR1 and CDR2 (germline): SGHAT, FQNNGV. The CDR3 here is CASSLPGTGVTDTQYF. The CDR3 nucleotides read TGTGCCAGCAGCTTACCCGGGACAGGGGTAACAGATACGCAGTATTTT.

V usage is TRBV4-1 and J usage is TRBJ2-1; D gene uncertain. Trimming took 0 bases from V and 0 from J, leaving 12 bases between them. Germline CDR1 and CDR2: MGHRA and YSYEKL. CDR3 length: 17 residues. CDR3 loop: CASSQDNVALSYNEQFF. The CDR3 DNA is TGCGCCAGCAGCCAAGATAACGTCGCTCTCTCCTACAATGAGCAGTTCTTC.

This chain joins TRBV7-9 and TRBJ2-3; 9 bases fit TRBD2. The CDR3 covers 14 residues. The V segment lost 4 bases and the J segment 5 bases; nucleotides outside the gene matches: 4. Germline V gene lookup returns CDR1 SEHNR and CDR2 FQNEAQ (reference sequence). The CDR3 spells CASSSAGGQDTQYF. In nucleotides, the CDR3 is TGTGCCAGCAGCTCCGCGGGAGGGCAAGATACGCAGTATTTT.

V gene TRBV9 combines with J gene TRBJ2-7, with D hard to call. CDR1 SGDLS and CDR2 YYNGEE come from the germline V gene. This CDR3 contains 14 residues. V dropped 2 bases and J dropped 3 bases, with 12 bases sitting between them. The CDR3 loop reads CASSVESVNYEQYF. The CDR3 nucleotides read TGTGCCAGCAGCGTCGAAAGCGTGAACTACGAGCAGTACTTC.

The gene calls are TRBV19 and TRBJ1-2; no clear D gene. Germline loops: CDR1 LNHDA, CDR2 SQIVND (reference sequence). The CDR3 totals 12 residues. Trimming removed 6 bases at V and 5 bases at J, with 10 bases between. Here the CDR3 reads CASRPALYGYTF. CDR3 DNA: TGTGCCAGTAGACCGGCCCTGTATGGCTACACCTTC.